Listed below are T cell receptor beta chains from one sample, sequenced in a study of T cells in Graves' hyperthyroidism and ophthalmopathy. One entry per CDR3 protein results from TCRdb running MiXCR on the multiplex PCR reads. The repertoire has approximately 370,000 distinct CDR3 sequences, 15% of them found once; the top ten carry approximately 32%. The sample comprised blood. The receptors here all came from a woman younger than 45 with Graves' hyperthyroidism. Both conserved end residues are part of each CDR3.

v_gene	j_gene	len	CDR3aa
TRBV5-5	TRBJ1-2	14	CASSLPTGIYGYTF
TRBV15	TRBJ2-3	16	CATSSTTGTGGDTQYF
TRBV6-1	TRBJ2-2	15	CASITHLMEPGELFF
TRBV12-3/TRBV12-4	TRBJ2-2	14	CASSRGASTGELFF
TRBV28	TRBJ2-5	19	CASSFGRDTSGRLRETQYF
TRBV28	TRBJ1-4	16	CASSLFPPGTIEKLFF
TRBV3-1	TRBJ2-3	13	CASGPRRADTQYF
TRBV7-9	TRBJ2-1	14	CASSLIAGGNEQFF
TRBV18	TRBJ2-3	14	CASSPYTETDTQYF
TRBV3-1	TRBJ2-2	16	CASSRLVGTNTGELFF
TRBV7-2	TRBJ2-3	15	CASSLGGVGTDTQYF
TRBV12-3/TRBV12-4	TRBJ2-1	12	CASTPTGHEQFF
TRBV11-2	TRBJ2-1	12	CASSWGPNEQFF
TRBV24-1	TRBJ2-1	18	CATSDRRSLAGGADEQFF
TRBV7-2	TRBJ1-5	16	CASSLATVASNQPQHF
TRBV28	TRBJ2-1	10	CASSYREQFF
TRBV12-3/TRBV12-4	TRBJ2-5	13	CASSWDREETQYF
TRBV18	TRBJ1-1	13	CASSPTQNTEAFF
TRBV12-3/TRBV12-4	TRBJ2-2	15	CASSLGPQGGGELFF
TRBV20-1	TRBJ2-5	12	CSASQGGETQYF
TRBV2	TRBJ2-1	17	CASSSSPPVSSYNEQFF
TRBV7-9	TRBJ2-1	19	CASSLYGSAASGRTNEQFF
TRBV18	TRBJ2-5	15	CASSPRAGGSETQYF
TRBV2	TRBJ2-1	19	CASSVLFGQGAFSGNEQFF
TRBV2	TRBJ2-7	14	CASRGLGSVYEQYF
TRBV10-3	TRBJ2-7	14	CAISESVTRYEQYF
TRBV16	TRBJ1-4	14	CASSPPVGSEKLFF
TRBV6-1	TRBJ2-1	14	CASRGGGTYNEQFF
TRBV4-2	TRBJ2-1	19	CASSQDLQGGGPVKDEQFF
TRBV14	TRBJ2-7	15	CASSQDSGTLYEQYF
TRBV4-1	TRBJ2-7	17	CASSPHSSRGSSYEQYF
TRBV19	TRBJ1-5	15	CASSIGQVVNQPQHF
TRBV7-9	TRBJ1-4	15	CASSTTRPLNEKLFF
TRBV5-6	TRBJ1-5	14	CASSMTGLDQPQHF
TRBV5-1	TRBJ2-7	17	CASSLEILANYHYEQYF
TRBV20-1	TRBJ2-3	14	CSARALEDTDTQYF
TRBV20-1	TRBJ2-1	15	CSARSTSGSFREQFF
TRBV7-9	TRBJ2-3	18	CASSFIWTGRSSTDTQYF
TRBV24-1	TRBJ2-1	14	CATSDPGLAFEQFF
TRBV19	TRBJ2-5	17	CASSMPRGTGGQETQYF
TRBV27	TRBJ2-7	16	CASSPTGPQSPYEQYF
TRBV20-1	TRBJ2-6	14	CSAPDRAGANVLTF
TRBV4-1	TRBJ2-7	14	CASSQWTDYYEQYF
TRBV20-1	TRBJ2-3	15	CSARAGQGPSNTQYF
TRBV4-2	TRBJ2-1	18	CASSQEGRGPSSYNEQFF
TRBV12-3/TRBV12-4	TRBJ1-5	14	CASIRSGGNQPQHF
TRBV30	TRBJ2-1	15	CAWSPRLVGTGEQFF
TRBV24-1	TRBJ2-5	15	CATSDYRDSQETQYF
TRBV18	TRBJ1-1	16	CASSPGGGQPNTEAFF
TRBV20-1	TRBJ2-7	14	CSARLTSGRSEQYF
TRBV10-3	TRBJ2-5	13	CAITAGMAETQYF
TRBV2	TRBJ1-1	14	CASSEMSGITEAFF
TRBV2	TRBJ2-3	15	CASSERLVSTDTQYF
TRBV7-9	TRBJ2-3	14	CATSDGGDTDTQYF
TRBV5-5	TRBJ2-4	17	CASSPQVAGVAKNIQYF
TRBV9	TRBJ2-6	16	CASSSPREAGANVLTF